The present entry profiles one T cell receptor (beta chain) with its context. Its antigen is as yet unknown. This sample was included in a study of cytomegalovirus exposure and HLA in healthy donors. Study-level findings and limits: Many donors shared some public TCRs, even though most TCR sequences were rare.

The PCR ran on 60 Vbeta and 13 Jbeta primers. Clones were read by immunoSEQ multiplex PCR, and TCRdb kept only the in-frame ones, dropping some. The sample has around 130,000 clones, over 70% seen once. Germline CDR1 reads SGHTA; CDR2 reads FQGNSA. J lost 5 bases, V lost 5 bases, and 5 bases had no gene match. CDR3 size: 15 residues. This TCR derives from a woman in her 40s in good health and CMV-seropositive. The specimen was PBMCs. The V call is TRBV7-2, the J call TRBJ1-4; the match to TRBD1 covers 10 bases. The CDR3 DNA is TGTGCCAGCAGCACTGACAGGGGGCGGAATGAAAAACTGTTTTTT. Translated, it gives CASSTDRGRNEKLFF. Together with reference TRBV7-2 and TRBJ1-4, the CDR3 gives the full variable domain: GAGVSQSPSNKVTEKGKDVELRCDPISGHTALYWYRQSLGQGLEFLIYFQGNSAPDKSGLPSDRFSAERTGGSVSTLTIQRTQQEDSAVYLCASSTDRGRNEKLFFGSGTQLSVL.